This T cell receptor (beta chain) was profiled in a study of shared clonotypes between healthy human individuals. General study findings and limits: Sampling used blood alone; tissue repertoires probably differ.

Germline loops: CDR1 SGHTA, CDR2 FQGNSA. The CDR3 contains 16 residues. V gave up 1 base and J gave up 6 bases; unmatched junction bases: 9. Assay execution took place at the deep level. Investigators spread the genomic DNA of each subset evenly over several immunoSEQ plates. Per the study methods: ImmunoSEQ output lacked quality scores and full-length reads, limiting matched filtering. Assay: immunoSEQ multiplex PCR; the TCRdb copy retains only in-frame clones and omits some. V and J calls and clone size are as listed in that table; D and trimming were resolved from the DNA. The repertoire holds about 99,000 clones, with around half as singletons. In regard to this clone: Its antigen is undetermined.

This clonotype originated in a woman aged 40 to 55 in good health. Some clones in this sample may be carry-over from other donors' samples. The chain carries TRBV7-2 and TRBJ2-7; 10 bases are shared with TRBD1. Sequenced material: PBMCs. The CDR3 here is CASSLVIGTGAGEQYF. The CDR3 region has the DNA TGTGCCAGCAGCTTAGTCATAGGGACAGGGGCTGGCGAGCAGTACTTC.